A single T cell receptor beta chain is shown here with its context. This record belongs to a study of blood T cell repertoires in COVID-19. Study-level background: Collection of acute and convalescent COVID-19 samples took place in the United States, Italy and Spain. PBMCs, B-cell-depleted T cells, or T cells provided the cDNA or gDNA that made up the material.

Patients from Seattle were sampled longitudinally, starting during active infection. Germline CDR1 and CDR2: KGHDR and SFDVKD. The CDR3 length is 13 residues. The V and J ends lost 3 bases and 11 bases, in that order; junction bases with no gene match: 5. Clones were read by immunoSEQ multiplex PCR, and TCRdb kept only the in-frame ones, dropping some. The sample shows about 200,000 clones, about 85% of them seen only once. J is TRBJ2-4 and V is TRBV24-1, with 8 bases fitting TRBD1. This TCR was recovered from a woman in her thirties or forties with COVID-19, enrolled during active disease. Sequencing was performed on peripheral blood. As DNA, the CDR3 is TGTGCCACCAGTGATCCCGGGACAGGCGTTCAGTACTTC. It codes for CATSDPGTGVQYF.